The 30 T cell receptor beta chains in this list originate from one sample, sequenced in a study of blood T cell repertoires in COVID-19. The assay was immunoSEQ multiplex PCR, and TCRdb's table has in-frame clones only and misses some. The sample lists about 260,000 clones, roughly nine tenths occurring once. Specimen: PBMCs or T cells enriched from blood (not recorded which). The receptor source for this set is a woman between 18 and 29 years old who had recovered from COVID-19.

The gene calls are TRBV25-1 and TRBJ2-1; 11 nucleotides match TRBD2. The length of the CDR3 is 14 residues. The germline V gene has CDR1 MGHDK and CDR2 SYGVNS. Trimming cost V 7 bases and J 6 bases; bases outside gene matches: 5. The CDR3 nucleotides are TGTGCCAGCACGCCCGGACTAGCGGGCAATGAGCAGTTCTTC. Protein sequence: CASTPGLAGNEQFF.

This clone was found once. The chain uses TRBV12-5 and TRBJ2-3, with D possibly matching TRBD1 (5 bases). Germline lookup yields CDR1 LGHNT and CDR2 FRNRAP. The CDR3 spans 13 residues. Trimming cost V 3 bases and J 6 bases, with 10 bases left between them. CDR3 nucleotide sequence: TGTGCTAGTGGTTTAGGGGCGACCGATACGCAGTATTTT. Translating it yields CASGLGATDTQYF.

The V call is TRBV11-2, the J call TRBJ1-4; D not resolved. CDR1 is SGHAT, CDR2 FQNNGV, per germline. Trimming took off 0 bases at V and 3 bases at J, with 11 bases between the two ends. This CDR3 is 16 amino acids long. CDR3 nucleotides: TGTGCCAGCAGCTTAGATGGGCACAGACCTAATGAAAAACTGTTTTTT. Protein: CASSLDGHRPNEKLFF.

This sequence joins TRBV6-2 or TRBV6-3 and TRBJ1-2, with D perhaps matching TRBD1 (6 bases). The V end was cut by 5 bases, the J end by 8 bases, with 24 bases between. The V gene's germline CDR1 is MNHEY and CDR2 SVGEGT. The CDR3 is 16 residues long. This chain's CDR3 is CASSPPGQPEMRGYTF. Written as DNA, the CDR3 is TGTGCCAGCAGTCCCCCCGGACAGCCCGAAATGCGCGGCTACACCTTC.

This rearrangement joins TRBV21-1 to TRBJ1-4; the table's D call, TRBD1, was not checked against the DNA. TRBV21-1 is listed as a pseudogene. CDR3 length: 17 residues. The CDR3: CASSKARLGRVNEKLFF. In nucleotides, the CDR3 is TGTGCCAGCAGCAAAGCGCGTCTTGGCAGGGTTAATGAAAAACTGTTTTTT.

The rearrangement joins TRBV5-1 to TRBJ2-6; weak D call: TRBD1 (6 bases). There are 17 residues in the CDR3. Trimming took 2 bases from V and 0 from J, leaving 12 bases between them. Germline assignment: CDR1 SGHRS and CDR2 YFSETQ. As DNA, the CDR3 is TGCGCCAGCAGCTTCCGGACAGATTCCTCTGGGGCCAACGTCCTGACTTTC. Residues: CASSFRTDSSGANVLTF.

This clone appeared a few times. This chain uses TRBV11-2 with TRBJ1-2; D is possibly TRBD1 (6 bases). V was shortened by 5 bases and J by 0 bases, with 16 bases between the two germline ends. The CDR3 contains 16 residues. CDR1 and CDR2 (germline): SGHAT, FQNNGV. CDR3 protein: CASSLSRGRANYGYTF. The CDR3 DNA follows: TGTGCCAGCAGCCTTTCCAGGGGAAGGGCTAACTATGGCTACACCTTC.

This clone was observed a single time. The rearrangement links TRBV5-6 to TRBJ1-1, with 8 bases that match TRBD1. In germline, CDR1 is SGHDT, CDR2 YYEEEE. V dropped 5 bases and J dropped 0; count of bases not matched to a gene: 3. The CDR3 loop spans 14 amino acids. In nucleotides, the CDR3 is TGTGCCAGCAGTCGACAGGGGATGAACACTGAAGCTTTCTTT. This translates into CASSRQGMNTEAFF.

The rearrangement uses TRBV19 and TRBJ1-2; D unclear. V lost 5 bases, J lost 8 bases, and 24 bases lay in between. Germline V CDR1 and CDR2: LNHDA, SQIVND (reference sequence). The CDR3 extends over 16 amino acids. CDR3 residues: CASSPSPGRRAGGYTF. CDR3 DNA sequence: TGTGCCAGTAGTCCTTCCCCAGGACGAAGAGCGGGGGGCTACACCTTC. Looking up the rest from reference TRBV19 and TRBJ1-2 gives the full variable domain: DGGITQSPKYLFRKEGQNVTLSCEQNLNHDAMYWYRQDPGQGLRLIYYSQIVNDFQKGDIAEGYSVSREKKESFPLTVTSAQKNPTAFYLCASSPSPGRRAGGYTFGSGTRLTVV.

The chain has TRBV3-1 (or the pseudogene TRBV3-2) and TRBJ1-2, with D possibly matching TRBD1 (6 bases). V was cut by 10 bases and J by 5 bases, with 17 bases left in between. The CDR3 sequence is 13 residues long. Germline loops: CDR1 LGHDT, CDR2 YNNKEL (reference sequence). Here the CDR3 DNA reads TGTGCCACCACTGACAGGACGACATATGGCTACACCTTC. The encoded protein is CATTDRTTYGYTF.

The CDR3 bases are TGTGCCAGCAGTGAATCGTGGGCAGGTCTGGGCAATCAGCCCCAGCATTTT. This translates into CASSESWAGLGNQPQHF. V is TRBV6-1 and J is TRBJ1-5; D is undetermined. Trimming cost V 2 bases and J 2 bases, with 16 bases left between them. The germline V gene encodes CDR1 MNHNS and CDR2 SASEGT. The CDR3 loop spans 17 amino acids.

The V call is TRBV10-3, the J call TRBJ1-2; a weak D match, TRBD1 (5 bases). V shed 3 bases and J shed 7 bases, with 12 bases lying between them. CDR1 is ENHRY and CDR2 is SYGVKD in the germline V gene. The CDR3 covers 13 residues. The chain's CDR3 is CAISEAQVGGYTF. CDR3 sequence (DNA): TGTGCCATCAGTGAAGCACAGGTGGGTGGCTACACCTTC.

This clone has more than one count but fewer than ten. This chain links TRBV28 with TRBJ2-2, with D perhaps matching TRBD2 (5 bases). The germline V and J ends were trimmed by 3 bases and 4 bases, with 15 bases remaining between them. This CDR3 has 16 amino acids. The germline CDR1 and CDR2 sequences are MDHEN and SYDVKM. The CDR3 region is CASSFPRARATGELFF. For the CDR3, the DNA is TGTGCCAGCAGTTTCCCGAGGGCGCGGGCCACCGGGGAGCTGTTTTTT.

The CDR3 region is CASRGQLINTEAFF. The CDR3 DNA reads as TGTGCCAGTAGAGGACAGCTAATTAACACTGAAGCTTTCTTT. V gene TRBV19 combines with J gene TRBJ1-1; D is possibly TRBD1 (6 bases). This CDR3 contains 14 residues. Germline V gives CDR1 LNHDA, CDR2 SQIVND (reference sequence). Trimming took off 6 bases at V and 2 bases at J, with 13 bases between the two ends.

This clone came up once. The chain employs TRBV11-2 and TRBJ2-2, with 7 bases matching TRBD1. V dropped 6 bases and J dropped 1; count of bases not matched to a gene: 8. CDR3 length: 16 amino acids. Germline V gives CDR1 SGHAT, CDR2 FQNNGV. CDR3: CASRLLQGKNTGELFF. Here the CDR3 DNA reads TGTGCCAGCAGATTATTACAGGGGAAGAACACCGGGGAGCTGTTTTTT.

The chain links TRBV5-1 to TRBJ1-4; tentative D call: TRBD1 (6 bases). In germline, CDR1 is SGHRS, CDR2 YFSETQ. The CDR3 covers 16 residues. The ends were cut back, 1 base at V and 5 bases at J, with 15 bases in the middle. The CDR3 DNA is TGCGCCAGCAGCTTGTCCGGGACACCGGAGAATGAAAAACTGTTTTTT. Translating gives CASSLSGTPENEKLFF.

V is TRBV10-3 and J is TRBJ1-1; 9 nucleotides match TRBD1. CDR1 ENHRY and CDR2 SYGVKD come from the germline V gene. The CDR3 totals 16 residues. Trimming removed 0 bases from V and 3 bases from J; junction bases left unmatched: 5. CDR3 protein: CAISESTDRGDTEAFF. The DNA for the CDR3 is TGTGCCATCAGTGAGTCGACGGACAGGGGAGACACTGAAGCTTTCTTT.

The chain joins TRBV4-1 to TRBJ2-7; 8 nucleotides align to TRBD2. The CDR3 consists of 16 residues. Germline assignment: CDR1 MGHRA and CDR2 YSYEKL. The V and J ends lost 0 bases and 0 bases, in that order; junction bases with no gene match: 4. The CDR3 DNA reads TGCGCCAGCAGCCAAGAGGGTAGCGGGGACTCCTACGAGCAGTACTTC. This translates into CASSQEGSGDSYEQYF.

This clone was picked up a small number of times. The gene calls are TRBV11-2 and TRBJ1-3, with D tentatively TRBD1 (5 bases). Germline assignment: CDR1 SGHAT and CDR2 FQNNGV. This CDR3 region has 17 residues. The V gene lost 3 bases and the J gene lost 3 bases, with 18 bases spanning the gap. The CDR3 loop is CASSFFGGGSFGNTIYF. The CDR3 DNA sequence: TGTGCCAGCAGCTTCTTTGGGGGAGGATCCTTTGGAAACACCATATATTTT.

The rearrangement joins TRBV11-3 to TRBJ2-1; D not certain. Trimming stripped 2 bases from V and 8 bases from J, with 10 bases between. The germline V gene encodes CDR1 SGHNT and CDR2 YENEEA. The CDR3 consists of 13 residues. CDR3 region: CASSLKQTDEQFF. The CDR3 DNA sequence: TGTGCCAGCAGCTTAAAACAGACGGATGAGCAGTTCTTC.

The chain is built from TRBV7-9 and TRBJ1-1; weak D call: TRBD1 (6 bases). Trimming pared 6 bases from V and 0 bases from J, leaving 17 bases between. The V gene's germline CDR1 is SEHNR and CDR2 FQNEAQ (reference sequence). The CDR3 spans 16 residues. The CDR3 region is CASSRRKGTMNTEAFF. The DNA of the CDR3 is TGTGCCAGCAGTAGAAGAAAGGGGACAATGAACACTGAAGCTTTCTTT.

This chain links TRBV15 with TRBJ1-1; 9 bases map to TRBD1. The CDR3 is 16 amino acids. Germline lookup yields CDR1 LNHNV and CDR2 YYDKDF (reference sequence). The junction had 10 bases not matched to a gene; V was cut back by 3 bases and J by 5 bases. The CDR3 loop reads CATSRATGGGGTEAFF. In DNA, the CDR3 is TGTGCCACCAGCAGGGCCACAGGGGGCGGGGGTACTGAAGCTTTCTTT. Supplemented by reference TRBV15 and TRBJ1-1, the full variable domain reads DAMVIQNPRYQVTQFGKPVTLSCSQTLNHNVMYWYQQKSSQAPKLLFHYYDKDFNNEADTPDNFQSRRPNTSFCFLDIRSPGLGDTAMYLCATSRATGGGGTEAFFGQGTRLTVV.

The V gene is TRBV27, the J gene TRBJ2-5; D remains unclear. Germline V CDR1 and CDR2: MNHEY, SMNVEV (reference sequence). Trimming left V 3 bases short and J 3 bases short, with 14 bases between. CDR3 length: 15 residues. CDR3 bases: TGTGCCAGCAGTTTTACGTCACTGTCGGAAGAGACCCAGTACTTC. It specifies CASSFTSLSEETQYF.

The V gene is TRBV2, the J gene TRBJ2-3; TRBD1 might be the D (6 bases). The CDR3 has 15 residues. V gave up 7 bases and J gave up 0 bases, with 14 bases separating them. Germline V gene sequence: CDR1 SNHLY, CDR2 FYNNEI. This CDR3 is CASKQGRWSTDTQYF. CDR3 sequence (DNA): TGTGCCAGCAAACAGGGTCGGTGGAGCACAGATACGCAGTATTTT.

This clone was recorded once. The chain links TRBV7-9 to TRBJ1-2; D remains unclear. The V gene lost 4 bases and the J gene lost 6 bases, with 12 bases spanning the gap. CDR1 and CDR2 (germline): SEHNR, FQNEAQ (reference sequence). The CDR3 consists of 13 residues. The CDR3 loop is CASSWNEGNGYTF. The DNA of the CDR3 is TGTGCCAGCAGCTGGAATGAGGGAAATGGCTACACCTTC.

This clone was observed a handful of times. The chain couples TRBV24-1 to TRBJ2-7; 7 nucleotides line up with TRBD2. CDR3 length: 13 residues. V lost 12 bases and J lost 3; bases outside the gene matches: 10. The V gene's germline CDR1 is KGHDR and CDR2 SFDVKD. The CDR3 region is CADRGGVSYEQYF. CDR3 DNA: TGTGCCGATCGGGGAGGGGTAAGCTACGAGCAGTACTTC.

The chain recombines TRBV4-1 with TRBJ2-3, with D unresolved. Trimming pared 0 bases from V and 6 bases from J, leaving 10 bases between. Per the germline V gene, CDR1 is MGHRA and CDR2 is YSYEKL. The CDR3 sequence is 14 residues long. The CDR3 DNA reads TGCGCCAGCAGCCAAGAAAGTTACACGGATACGCAGTATTTT. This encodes CASSQESYTDTQYF.

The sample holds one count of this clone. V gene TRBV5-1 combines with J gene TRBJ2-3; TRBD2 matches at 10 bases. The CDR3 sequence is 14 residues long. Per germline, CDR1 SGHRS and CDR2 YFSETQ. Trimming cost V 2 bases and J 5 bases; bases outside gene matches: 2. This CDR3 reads CASSFSGGRDTQYF. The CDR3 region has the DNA TGCGCCAGCAGCTTTAGCGGGGGGCGAGATACGCAGTATTTT. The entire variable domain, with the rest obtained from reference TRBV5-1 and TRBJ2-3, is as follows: KAGVTQTPRYLIKTRGQQVTLSCSPISGHRSVSWYQQTPGQGLQFLFEYFSETQRNKGNFPGRFSGRQFSNSRSEMNVSTLELGDSALYLCASSFSGGRDTQYFGPGTRLTVL.

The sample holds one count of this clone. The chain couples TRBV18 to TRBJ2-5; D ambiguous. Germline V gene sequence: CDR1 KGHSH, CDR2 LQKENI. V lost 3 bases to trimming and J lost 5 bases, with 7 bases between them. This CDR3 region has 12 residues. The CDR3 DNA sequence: TGTGCCAGCTCACCGAGTCTGGAGACCCAGTACTTC. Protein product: CASSPSLETQYF.

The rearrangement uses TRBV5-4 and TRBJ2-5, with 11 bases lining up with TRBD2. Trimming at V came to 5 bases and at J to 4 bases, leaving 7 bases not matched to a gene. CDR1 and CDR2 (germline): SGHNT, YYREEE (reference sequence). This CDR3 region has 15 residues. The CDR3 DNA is TGTGCCAGCAGTCCACTAGCGGGGGTGAGAGAGACCCAGTACTTC. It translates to CASSPLAGVRETQYF. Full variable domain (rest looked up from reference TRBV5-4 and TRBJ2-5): ETGVTQSPTHLIKTRGQQVTLRCSSQSGHNTVSWYQQALGQGPQFIFQYYREEENGRGNFPPRFSGLQFPNYSSELNVNALELDDSALYLCASSPLAGVRETQYFGPGTRLLVL.